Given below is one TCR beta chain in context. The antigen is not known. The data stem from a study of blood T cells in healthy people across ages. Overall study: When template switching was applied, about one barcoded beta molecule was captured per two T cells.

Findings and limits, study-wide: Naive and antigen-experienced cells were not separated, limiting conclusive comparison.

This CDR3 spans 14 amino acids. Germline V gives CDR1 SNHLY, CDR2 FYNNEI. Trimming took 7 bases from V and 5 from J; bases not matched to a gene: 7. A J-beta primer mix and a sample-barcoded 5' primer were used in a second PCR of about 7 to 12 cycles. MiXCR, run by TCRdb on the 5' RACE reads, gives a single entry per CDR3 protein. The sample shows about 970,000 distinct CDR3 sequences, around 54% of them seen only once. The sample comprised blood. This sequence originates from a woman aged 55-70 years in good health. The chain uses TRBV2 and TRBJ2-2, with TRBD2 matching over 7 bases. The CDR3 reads CASKILGGTGELFF. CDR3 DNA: TGTGCCAGCAAAATACTGGGGGGGACCGGGGAGCTGTTTTTT.